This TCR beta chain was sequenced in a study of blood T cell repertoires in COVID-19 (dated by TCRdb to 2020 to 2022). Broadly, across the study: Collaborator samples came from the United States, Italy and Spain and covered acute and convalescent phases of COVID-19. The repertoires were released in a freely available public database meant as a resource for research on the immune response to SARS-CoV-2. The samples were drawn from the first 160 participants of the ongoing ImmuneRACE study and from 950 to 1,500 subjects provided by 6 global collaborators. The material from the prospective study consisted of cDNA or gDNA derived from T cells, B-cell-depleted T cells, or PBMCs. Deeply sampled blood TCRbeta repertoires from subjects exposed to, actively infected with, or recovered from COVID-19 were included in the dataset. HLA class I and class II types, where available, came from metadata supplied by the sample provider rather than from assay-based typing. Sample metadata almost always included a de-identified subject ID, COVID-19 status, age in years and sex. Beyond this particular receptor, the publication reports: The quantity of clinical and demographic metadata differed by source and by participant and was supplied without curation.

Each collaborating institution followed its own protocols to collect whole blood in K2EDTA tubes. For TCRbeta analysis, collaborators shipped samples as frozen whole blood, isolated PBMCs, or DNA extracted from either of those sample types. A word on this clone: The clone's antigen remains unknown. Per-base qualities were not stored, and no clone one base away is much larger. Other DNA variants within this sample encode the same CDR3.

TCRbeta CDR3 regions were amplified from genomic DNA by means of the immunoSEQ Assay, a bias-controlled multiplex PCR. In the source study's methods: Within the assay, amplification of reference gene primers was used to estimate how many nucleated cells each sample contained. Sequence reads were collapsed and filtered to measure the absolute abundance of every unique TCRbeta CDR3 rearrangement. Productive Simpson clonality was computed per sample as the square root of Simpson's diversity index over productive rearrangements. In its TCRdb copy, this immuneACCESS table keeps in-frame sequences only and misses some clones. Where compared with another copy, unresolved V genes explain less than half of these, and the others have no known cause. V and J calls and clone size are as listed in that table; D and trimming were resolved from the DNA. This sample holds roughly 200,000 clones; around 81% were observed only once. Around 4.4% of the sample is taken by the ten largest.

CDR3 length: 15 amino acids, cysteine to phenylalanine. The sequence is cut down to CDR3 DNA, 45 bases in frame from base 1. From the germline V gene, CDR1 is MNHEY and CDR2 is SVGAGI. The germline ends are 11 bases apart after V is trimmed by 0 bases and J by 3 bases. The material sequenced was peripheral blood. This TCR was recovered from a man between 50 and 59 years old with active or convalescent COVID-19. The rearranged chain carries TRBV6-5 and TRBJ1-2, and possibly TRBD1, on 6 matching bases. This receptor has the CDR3 CASSYSRGRDYGYTF. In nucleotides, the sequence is TGTGCCAGCAGTTACTCCAGGGGAAGAGACTATGGCTACACCTTC.